This passage covers 27 T cell receptor beta chains from one sample sequenced in a study of monozygotic twins with inflammatory bowel disease. Following a re-call of the 5' RACE reads, TCRdb has one entry per CDR3 protein and lacks DNA. The sample totals about 210,000 distinct CDR3 sequences. The source material was blood. The origin of the receptors is a human donor with ulcerative colitis or Crohn's disease, or a healthy co-twin of an affected twin (not recorded which).

The chain couples TRBV3-1 to TRBJ2-7; TCRdb picks TRBD1, but there is no DNA to check that call. This CDR3 is 12 amino acids long. Germline CDR1 reads LGHDT; CDR2 reads YNNKEL (reference sequence). The CDR3 here is CASSQGGFEQYF.

The V call is TRBV7-9, the J call TRBJ2-7; TCRdb names TRBD1, which stays unverified in the absence of DNA. The CDR3 extends over 15 amino acids. Germline lookup yields CDR1 SEHNR and CDR2 FQNEAQ (reference sequence). CDR3 amino acids: CASRSAGTGVNEQYF.

CDR3 in amino acids: CASSLARRQNTEAFF. The V call is TRBV28, the J call TRBJ1-1. Looked up from germline, CDR1 is MDHEN and CDR2 is SYDVKM. The CDR3 is 15 residues long.

V and J are TRBV5-1 and TRBJ1-6; TCRdb's D gene call, TRBD1, goes unchecked for lack of DNA. CDR1 is SGHRS, CDR2 YFSETQ, per germline. The CDR3 loop spans 15 amino acids. The CDR3 reads CASSLAQGALSPLHF.

This chain uses TRBV5-4 with TRBJ2-1; the D gene TCRdb calls, TRBD2, cannot be checked with no DNA. This CDR3 has 13 amino acids. The germline gives CDR1 SGHNT, CDR2 YYREEE (reference sequence). CDR3: CASSSPPDVEQFF.

The rearrangement links TRBV19 to TRBJ2-2; TCRdb calls TRBD2, which cannot be checked without DNA. From germline, CDR1 is LNHDA and CDR2 SQIVND (reference sequence). This CDR3 has 14 amino acids. The CDR3 is CASSMGLTAGELFF.

The chain carries TRBV3-1 and TRBJ1-1. The germline V gene encodes CDR1 LGHDT and CDR2 YNNKEL (reference sequence). The CDR3 length is 16 residues. CDR3 sequence: CASSQDTRRKNTEAFF.

The J gene is TRBJ2-1, the V gene TRBV5-1; the TRBD1 assignment by TCRdb is unverifiable without DNA. Germline V gene lookup returns CDR1 SGHRS and CDR2 YFSETQ. There are 12 residues in the CDR3. CDR3 protein: CASSLEGGEQFF. The variable domain in full, with the rest retrieved from reference TRBV5-1 and TRBJ2-1, is KAGVTQTPRYLIKTRGQQVTLSCSPISGHRSVSWYQQTPGQGLQFLFEYFSETQRNKGNFPGRFSGRQFSNSRSEMNVSTLELGDSALYLCASSLEGGEQFFGPGTRLTVL.

V gene TRBV15 combines with J gene TRBJ2-5. CDR1 is LNHNV and CDR2 is YYDKDF in the germline V gene (reference sequence). CDR3 size: 14 residues. CDR3 in amino acids: CATSLTWNVETQYF.

The chain recombines TRBV10-1 with TRBJ2-7; the D call of TRBD2 rests on TCRdb alone, since no DNA is present to check it. The CDR3 is 13 amino acids. Germline assignment: CDR1 WNHNN and CDR2 SYGVQD (reference sequence). The CDR3 loop reads CASSEKRGCEQYF.

This chain links TRBV9 with TRBJ1-6; no DNA is available, so the TRBD1 call from TCRdb remains unchecked. Per the germline V gene, CDR1 is SGDLS and CDR2 is YYNGEE. CDR3 size: 15 residues. This CDR3 is CASSQGDRDNSPLHF.

The rearrangement links TRBV9 to TRBJ2-1; TCRdb names TRBD2, which stays unverified in the absence of DNA. The CDR3 has 16 amino acids. Germline assignment: CDR1 SGDLS and CDR2 YYNGEE. CDR3 loop: CASSPPDYYLQSEQFF.

The chain is built from TRBV4-3 and TRBJ2-1; checking the TCRdb D call of TRBD2 is not possible without DNA. The CDR3 totals 16 residues. CDR1 LGHNA and CDR2 YSLEER come from the germline V gene. This chain's CDR3 is CASSQEPSLGGNEQFF.

This rearrangement joins TRBV6-5 to TRBJ2-7. The CDR3 totals 15 residues. Germline CDR1 is MNHEY and CDR2 is SVGAGI. CDR3 loop: CASSYSIESSYEQYF.

The gene calls are TRBV7-8 and TRBJ2-3; TCRdb's D call of TRBD1 is untestable without DNA. Germline CDR1 is SGHVS and CDR2 is FQNEAQ. This CDR3 comprises 15 residues. The CDR3: CASSLRGGSGDTQYF.

This sequence joins TRBV12-3 or TRBV12-4 and TRBJ1-5; TCRdb lists TRBD1, though no DNA is available to test this call. CDR3 size: 15 residues. CDR3: CASATTGNSNQPQHF.

This rearrangement joins TRBV20-1 to TRBJ2-7. Germline CDR1 is DFQATT and CDR2 is SNEGSKA (reference sequence). The CDR3 totals 11 residues. CDR3 sequence reads: CSASTAYEQYF.

The J gene is TRBJ2-1, the V gene TRBV20-1; without DNA, the TCRdb call of TRBD2 cannot be checked. The V gene's germline CDR1 is DFQATT and CDR2 SNEGSKA (reference sequence). There are 15 residues in the CDR3. The CDR3 loop reads CSAAASGSIRNEQFF.

The chain combines TRBV5-1 with TRBJ1-5; the D call of TRBD1 rests on TCRdb alone, since no DNA is present to check it. This CDR3 has 15 residues. Looked up from germline, CDR1 is SGHRS and CDR2 is YFSETQ. CDR3: CASSRAGESNQPQHF. Full variable domain (outside the CDR3, taken from reference TRBV5-1 and TRBJ1-5): KAGVTQTPRYLIKTRGQQVTLSCSPISGHRSVSWYQQTPGQGLQFLFEYFSETQRNKGNFPGRFSGRQFSNSRSEMNVSTLELGDSALYLCASSRAGESNQPQHFGDGTRLSIL.

The rearrangement links TRBV20-1 to TRBJ2-3; the D call of TRBD2 rests on TCRdb alone, since no DNA is present to check it. This CDR3 has 15 amino acids. Germline CDR1 and CDR2: DFQATT and SNEGSKA (reference sequence). CDR3 sequence reads: CSAGGGLAGADTQYF.

The J gene is TRBJ2-1, the V gene TRBV5-4; TCRdb's assignment of TRBD2 cannot be checked, as there is no DNA. Germline V gives CDR1 SGHNT, CDR2 YYREEE (reference sequence). CDR3 size: 15 residues. The CDR3 is CASSFMVAGNNEQFF.

The CDR3 loop reads CASSSTSAGPASF. The chain is built from TRBV7-2 and TRBJ2-7; absent DNA, TCRdb's TRBD1 call cannot be checked. The germline gives CDR1 SGHTA, CDR2 FQGNSA. The CDR3 consists of 13 residues.

This chain connects TRBV7-3 to TRBJ2-1; without DNA, the TCRdb call of TRBD1 cannot be checked. Germline values: CDR1 SGHTA, CDR2 FQGTGA. The CDR3 spans 12 residues. CDR3 sequence: CASSPPTGGQFF.

This chain links TRBV6-1 with TRBJ1-5; TCRdb selects TRBD1, and the lack of DNA leaves this call unchecked. This CDR3 contains 13 residues. Germline CDR1 reads MNHNS; CDR2 reads SASEGT. This CDR3 reads CASWTGVNQPQHF.

V and J are TRBV20-1 and TRBJ2-3; TCRdb designates TRBD1, a call that cannot be tested without DNA. This CDR3 is 15 amino acids long. The germline V gene encodes CDR1 DFQATT and CDR2 SNEGSKA (reference sequence). The chain's CDR3 is CSARDQKGTGDTQYF.

The chain recombines TRBV7-9 with TRBJ2-1; TCRdb names TRBD1, which stays unverified in the absence of DNA. Germline values: CDR1 SEHNR, CDR2 FQNEAQ (reference sequence). The CDR3 is 15 residues long. This chain's CDR3 is CASSFRVTSYNEQFF.

The chain has TRBV12-3 or TRBV12-4 and TRBJ2-5. The CDR3 sequence is 13 residues long. The CDR3 loop is CASSSAYQETQYF.